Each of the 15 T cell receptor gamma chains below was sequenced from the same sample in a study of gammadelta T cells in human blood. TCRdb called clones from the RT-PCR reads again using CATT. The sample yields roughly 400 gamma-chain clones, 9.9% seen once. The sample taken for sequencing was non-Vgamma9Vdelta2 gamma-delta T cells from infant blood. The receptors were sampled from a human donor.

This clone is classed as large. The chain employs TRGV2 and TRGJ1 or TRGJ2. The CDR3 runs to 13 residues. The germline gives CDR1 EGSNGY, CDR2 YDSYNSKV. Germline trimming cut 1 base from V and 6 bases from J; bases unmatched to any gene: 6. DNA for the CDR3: TGTGCCACCTGGGACGGTGGGGGTTATAAGAAACTCTTT. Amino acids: CATWDGGGYKKLF.

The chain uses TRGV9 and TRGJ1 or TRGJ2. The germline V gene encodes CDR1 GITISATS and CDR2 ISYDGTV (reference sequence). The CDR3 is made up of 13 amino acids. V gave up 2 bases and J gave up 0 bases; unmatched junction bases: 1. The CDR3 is CALWEGNYYKKLF. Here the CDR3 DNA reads TGTGCCTTGTGGGAGGGGAATTATTATAAGAAACTCTTT.

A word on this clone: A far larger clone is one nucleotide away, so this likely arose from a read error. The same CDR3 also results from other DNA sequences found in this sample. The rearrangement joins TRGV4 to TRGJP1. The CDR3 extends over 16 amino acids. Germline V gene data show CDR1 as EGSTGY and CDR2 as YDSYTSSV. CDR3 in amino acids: CATWDGTHTTGWFKIF. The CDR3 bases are TGTGCCACCTGGGATGGAACTCATACTACTGGTTGGTTCAAGATATTT.

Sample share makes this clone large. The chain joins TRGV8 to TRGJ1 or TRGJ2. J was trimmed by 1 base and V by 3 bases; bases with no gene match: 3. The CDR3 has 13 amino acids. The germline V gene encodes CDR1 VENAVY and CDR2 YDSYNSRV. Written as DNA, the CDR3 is TGTGCCACCTGGGATCAAAATTATTATAAGAAACTCTTT. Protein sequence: CATWDQNYYKKLF.

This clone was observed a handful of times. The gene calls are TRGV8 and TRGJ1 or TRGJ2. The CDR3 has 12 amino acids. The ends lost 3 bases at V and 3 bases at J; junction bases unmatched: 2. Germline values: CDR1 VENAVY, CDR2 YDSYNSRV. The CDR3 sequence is CATWDAYYKKLF. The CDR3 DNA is TGTGCCACCTGGGATGCTTATTATAAGAAACTCTTT.

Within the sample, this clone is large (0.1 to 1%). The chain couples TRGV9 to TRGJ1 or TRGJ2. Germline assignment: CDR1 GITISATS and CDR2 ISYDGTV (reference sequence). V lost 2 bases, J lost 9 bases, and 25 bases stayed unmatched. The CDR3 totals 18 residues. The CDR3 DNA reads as TGTGCCTTGTGGGAGGCCCTTCCCCGCTTTAATATTATTCGTAAGAAACTCTTT. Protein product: CALWEALPRFNIIRKKLF.

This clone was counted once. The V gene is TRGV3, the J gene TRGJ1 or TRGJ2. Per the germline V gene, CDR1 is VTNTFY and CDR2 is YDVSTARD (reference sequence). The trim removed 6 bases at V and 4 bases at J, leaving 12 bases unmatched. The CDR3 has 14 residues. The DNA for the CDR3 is TGTGCCACCTGGCACCACGGGGGGTATTATAAGAAACTCTTT. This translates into CATWHHGGYYKKLF.

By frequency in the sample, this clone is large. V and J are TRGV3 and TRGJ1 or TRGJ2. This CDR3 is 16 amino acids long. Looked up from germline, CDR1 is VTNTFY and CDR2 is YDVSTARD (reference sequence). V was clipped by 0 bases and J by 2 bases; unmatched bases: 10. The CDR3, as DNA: TGTGCCACCTGGGACAGGCGGGGTGACTATTATTATAAGAAACTCTTT. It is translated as CATWDRRGDYYYKKLF.

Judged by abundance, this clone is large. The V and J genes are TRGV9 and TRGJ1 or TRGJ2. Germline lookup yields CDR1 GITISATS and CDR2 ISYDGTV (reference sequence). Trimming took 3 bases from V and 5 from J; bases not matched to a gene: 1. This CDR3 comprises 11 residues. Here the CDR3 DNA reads TGTGCCTTGTGGGAGAATTATAAGAAACTCTTT. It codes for CALWENYKKLF.

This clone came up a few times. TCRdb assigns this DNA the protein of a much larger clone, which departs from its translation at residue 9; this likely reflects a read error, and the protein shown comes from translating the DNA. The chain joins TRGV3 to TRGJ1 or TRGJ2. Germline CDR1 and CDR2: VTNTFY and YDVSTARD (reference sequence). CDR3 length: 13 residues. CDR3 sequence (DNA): TGTGCCACCTGGGACAGGTATTATTGTAAGAAACTCTTT. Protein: CATWDRYYCKKLF.

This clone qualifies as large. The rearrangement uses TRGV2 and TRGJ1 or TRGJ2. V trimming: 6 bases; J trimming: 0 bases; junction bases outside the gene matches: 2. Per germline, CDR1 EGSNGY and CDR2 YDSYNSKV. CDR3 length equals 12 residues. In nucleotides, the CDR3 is TGTGCCACCTGGAAGAATTATTATAAGAAACTCTTT. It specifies CATWKNYYKKLF.

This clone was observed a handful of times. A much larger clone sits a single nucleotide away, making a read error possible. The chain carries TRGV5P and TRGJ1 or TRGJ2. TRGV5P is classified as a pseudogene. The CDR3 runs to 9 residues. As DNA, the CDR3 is TGTGCCACCCCCCAGGAGAAACTCTTT. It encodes CATPQEKLF.

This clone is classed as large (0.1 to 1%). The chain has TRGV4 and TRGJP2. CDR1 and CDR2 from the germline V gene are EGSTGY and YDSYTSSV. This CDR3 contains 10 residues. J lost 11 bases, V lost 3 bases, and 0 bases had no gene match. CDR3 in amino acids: CATWDWIKTF. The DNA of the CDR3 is TGTGCCACCTGGGATTGGATCAAGACGTTT.

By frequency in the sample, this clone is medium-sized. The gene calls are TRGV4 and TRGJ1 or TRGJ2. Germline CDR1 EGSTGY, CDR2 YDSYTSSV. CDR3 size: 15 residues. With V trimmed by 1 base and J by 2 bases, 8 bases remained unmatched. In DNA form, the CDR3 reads TGTGCCACCTGGGATGGTTACCCTTATTATTATAAGAAACTCTTT. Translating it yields CATWDGYPYYYKKLF.

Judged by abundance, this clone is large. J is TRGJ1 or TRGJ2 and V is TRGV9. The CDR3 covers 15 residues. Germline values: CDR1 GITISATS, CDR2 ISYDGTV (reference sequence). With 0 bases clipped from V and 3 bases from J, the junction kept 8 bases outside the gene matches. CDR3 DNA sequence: TGTGCCTTGTGGGAGGTGGTTAATATTTATTATAAGAAACTCTTT. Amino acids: CALWEVVNIYYKKLF.